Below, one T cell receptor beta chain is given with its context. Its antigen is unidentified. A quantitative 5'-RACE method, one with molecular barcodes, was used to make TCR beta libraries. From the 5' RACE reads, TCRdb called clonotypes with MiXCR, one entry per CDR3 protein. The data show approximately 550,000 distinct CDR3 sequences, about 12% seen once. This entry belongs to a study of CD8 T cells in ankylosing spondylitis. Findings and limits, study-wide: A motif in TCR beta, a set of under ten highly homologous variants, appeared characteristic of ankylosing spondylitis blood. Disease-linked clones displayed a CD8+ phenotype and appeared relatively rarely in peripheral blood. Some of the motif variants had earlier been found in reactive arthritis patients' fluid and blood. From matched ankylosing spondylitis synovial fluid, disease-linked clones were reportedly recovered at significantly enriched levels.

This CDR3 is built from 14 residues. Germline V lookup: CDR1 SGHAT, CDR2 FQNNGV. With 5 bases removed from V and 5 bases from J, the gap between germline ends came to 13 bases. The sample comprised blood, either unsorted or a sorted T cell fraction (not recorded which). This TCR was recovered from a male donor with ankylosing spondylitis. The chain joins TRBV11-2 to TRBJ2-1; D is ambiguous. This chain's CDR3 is CASSLGSPNNEQFF. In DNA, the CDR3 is TGTGCCAGCAGCCTCGGAAGCCCGAACAATGAGCAGTTCTTC.